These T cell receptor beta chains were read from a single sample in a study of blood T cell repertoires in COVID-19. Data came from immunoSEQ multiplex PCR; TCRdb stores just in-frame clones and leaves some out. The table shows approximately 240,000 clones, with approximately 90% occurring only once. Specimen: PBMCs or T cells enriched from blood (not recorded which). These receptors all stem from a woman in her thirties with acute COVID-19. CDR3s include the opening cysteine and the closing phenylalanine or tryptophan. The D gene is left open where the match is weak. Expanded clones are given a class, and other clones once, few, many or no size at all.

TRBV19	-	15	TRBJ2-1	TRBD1	CASSARQGAVYEQFF	TGTGCCAGTAGTGCCCGACAGGGGGCGGTCTATGAGCAGTTCTTC
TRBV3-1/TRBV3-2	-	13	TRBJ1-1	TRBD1	CASSQPSGTGVFF	TGTGCCAGCAGCCAGCCATCCGGGACAGGGGTTTTCTTT
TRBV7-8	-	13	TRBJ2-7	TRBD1	CASTGQGVYEQYF	TGTGCCAGCACTGGGCAGGGGGTGTACGAGCAGTACTTC
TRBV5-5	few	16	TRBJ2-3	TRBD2	CASSFRLAGDTDTQYF	TGTGCCAGCAGCTTCCGACTAGCGGGGGACACAGATACGCAGTATTTT
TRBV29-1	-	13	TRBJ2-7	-	CSVGSKGGADQYF	TGCAGCGTTGGATCCAAGGGGGGGGCTGATCAGTACTTC
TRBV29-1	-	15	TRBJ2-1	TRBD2	CSVGLAGGPYNEQFF	TGCAGCGTTGGACTAGCGGGGGGCCCTTACAATGAGCAGTTCTTC
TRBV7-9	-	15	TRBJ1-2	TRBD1	CASSLVAGGNYGYTF	TGTGCCAGCAGCTTAGTAGCAGGGGGCAACTATGGCTACACCTTC
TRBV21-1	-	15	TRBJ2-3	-	CASNKRGPRTDTQYF	TGTGCCAGCAACAAGCGGGGGCCGCGCACAGATACGCAGTATTTT
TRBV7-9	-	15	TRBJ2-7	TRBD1	CASSLSDRDYYEQYF	TGTGCCAGCAGCCTCTCGGACAGGGATTACTACGAGCAGTACTTC
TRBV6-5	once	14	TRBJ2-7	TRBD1	CASSRDRAAYEQYF	TGTGCCAGCAGCCGGGACAGGGCGGCCTACGAGCAGTACTTC
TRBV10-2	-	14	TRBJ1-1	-	CASSELGGNTEAFF	TGCGCCAGCAGTGAGTTGGGGGGGAACACTGAAGCTTTCTTT
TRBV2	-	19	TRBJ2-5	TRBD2	CASSDPGLAGRGGEETQYF	TGTGCCAGCAGCGATCCGGGACTAGCGGGACGGGGTGGAGAAGAGACCCAGTACTTC
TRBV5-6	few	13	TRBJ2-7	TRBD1	CASSLFQGAEQYF	TGTGCCAGCAGCTTGTTTCAGGGGGCTGAGCAGTACTTC
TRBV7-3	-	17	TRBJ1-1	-	CASSLYPTRPMNTEAFF	TGTGCCAGCAGCTTATACCCCACGCGGCCCATGAACACTGAAGCTTTCTTT
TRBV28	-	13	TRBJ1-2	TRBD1	CASKKQGSYGYTF	TGTGCCAGCAAGAAACAGGGGAGCTATGGCTACACCTTC
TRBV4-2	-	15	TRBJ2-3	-	CASSPEPYSTDTQYF	TGTGCCAGCAGCCCAGAACCCTATAGCACAGATACGCAGTATTTT
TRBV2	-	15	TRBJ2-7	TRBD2	CASRVPRAGTYEQYF	TGTGCCAGCAGGGTTCCTCGAGCGGGAACCTACGAGCAGTACTTC
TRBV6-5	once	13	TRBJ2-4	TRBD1	CASRDRAKNIQYF	TGTGCCAGCCGGGACAGGGCCAAAAACATTCAGTACTTC
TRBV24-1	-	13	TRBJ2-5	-	CATSAGQERAQYF	TGTGCCACCAGTGCGGGTCAAGAGAGGGCCCAGTACTTC
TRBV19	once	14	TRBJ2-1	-	CASSGQGEYNEQFF	TGTGCCAGTAGTGGGCAGGGCGAATACAATGAGCAGTTCTTC
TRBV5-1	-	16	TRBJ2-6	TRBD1	CASSSGTGTGANVLTF	TGCGCCAGCAGCTCAGGGACAGGGACTGGGGCCAACGTCCTGACTTTC
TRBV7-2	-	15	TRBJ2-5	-	CASSPYRTGQETQYF	TGTGCCAGCAGCCCGTATAGGACTGGCCAAGAGACCCAGTACTTC
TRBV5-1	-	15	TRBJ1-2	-	CASSLSAGLDGGYTF	TGCGCCAGCAGCTTAAGCGCCGGCCTCGACGGTGGCTACACCTTC
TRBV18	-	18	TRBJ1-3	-	CASSDSPQGGISGNTIYF	TGTGCCAGCTCCGATTCCCCTCAGGGAGGCATCTCTGGAAACACCATATATTTT
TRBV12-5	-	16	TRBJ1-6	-	CASGLVLNRSNSPLHF	TGTGCTAGTGGTTTGGTACTCAACAGGAGTAATTCACCCCTCCACTTT
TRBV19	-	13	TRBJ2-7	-	CASSADSYYEQYF	TGTGCCAGTAGTGCAGACAGCTACTACGAGCAGTACTTC